What follows are 4 T cell receptor beta chains derived from one specimen sequenced in a study of T-cell reconstitution after alpha-beta-depleted transplantation in children. The library targeted TCRbeta and was prepared with unique molecular identifiers. TCRdb re-derived calls from the PCR reads in MiXCR, one entry per CDR3 protein. This sample has 6,500 to 8,000 distinct CDR3 sequences; around 30% occur once, and the top ten carry around 2%. Here the sequenced sample was peripheral blood, taken 60 days after TCRalphabeta/CD19-depleted stem cell transplant. The origin of the receptors is a boy under two years old who had a stem cell transplant for SCID, so the T cells may come from the graft donor.

This clonotype is labeled as medium-sized. J is TRBJ1-5 and V is TRBV7-9; D gene unclear. Germline-derived CDR1 and CDR2 are SEHNR and FQNEAQ (reference sequence). The CDR3 consists of 13 residues. V dropped 5 bases and J dropped 10 bases, with 15 bases sitting between them. The CDR3 reads CASSVDKIFPQHF. In DNA form, the CDR3 reads TGTGCCAGCAGCGTAGACAAAATTTTTCCCCAGCATTTT.

This clonotype has at least ten counts. V usage is TRBV27 and J usage is TRBJ1-5; TRBD1 might be the D (6 bases). The ends were cut back, 5 bases at V and 3 bases at J, with 14 bases in the middle. Germline V lookup: CDR1 MNHEY, CDR2 SMNVEV (reference sequence). The length of the CDR3 is 15 residues. CDR3 nucleotide sequence: TGTGCCAGCAGTAGATACGGGACACTCAATCAGCCCCAGCATTTT. Protein product: CASSRYGTLNQPQHF.

Within the sample, this clonotype is medium-sized (0.01 to 0.1%). The chain combines TRBV9 with TRBJ2-7; 12 positions agree with TRBD2. With 3 bases clipped from V and 7 bases from J, the junction kept 11 bases outside the gene matches. The CDR3 has 16 residues. The V gene's germline CDR1 is SGDLS and CDR2 YYNGEE. The CDR3 DNA reads as TGTGCCAGCAGCGCCTACTCTAGCGGGGGGGCGGGGGAGCAGTACTTC. Protein: CASSAYSSGGAGEQYF.

J is TRBJ2-3 and V is TRBV24-1; D might be TRBD2 (5 bases). CDR3 length: 14 residues. V lost 4 bases and J lost 5, with 12 bases in between. Per germline, CDR1 KGHDR and CDR2 SFDVKD. CDR3 DNA: TGTGCCACCAGTGACGAATTTGGAGGAGATACGCAGTATTTT. As protein: CATSDEFGGDTQYF.